This T cell receptor beta chain was sequenced during a study of T cells in Graves' hyperthyroidism and ophthalmopathy. V lost 11 bases and J 6 bases, leaving 10 bases between the germline ends. Germline lookup yields CDR1 MDHEN and CDR2 SYDVKM. There are 10 residues in the CDR3. Duration under 3 months, a NOSPECS grade of at least 4, and a Clinical Activity Score of at least 3 characterized the ophthalmopathy patients. RNA transcripts provided the source from which TCR beta CDR3 regions were amplified. The primer set for the first-round RT-PCR of the TCR CDR3 was HTBI. Using its own MiXCR run on the multiplex PCR reads, TCRdb lists one record per CDR3 protein. The sample contains about 380,000 distinct CDR3 sequences, roughly 18% of which appear only once. This clonotype was seen many times. What it binds is unknown. General study results and limits: Also found in blood were most expanded thyroid clonotypes above 0.001. The model foresaw ophthalmopathy a median roughly 6.6 months prior to onset. Ophthalmopathy and stable hyperthyroidism were told apart by a 13 V-J model.

V and J are TRBV28 and TRBJ1-1; the D gene is possibly TRBD1 (5 bases). The sequencing sample was made of blood. This sequence was found in a man aged 18 to 35 with Graves' ophthalmopathy. CDR3 in amino acids: CAARGAEAFF. Written as DNA, the CDR3 is TGTGCCGCAAGAGGGGCTGAAGCTTTCTTT.